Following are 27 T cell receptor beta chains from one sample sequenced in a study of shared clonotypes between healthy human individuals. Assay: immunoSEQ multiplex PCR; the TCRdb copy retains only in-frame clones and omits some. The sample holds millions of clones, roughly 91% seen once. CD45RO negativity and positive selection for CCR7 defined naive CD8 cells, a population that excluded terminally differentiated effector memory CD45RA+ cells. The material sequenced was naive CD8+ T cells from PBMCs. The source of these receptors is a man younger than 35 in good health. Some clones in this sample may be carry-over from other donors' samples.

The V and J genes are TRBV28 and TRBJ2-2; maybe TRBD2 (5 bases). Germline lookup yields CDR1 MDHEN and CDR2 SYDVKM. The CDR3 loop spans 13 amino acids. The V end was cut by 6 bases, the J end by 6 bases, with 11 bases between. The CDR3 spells CASSPSTPGELFF. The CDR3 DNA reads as TGTGCCAGCAGCCCTAGCACGCCCGGGGAGCTGTTTTTT.

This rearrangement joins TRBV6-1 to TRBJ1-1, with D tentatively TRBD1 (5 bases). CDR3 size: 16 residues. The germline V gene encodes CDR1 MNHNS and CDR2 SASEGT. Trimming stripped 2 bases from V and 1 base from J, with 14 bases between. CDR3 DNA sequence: TGTGCCAGCAGTGAATGGGGCGCCATACCGAACACTGAAGCTTTCTTT. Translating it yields CASSEWGAIPNTEAFF.

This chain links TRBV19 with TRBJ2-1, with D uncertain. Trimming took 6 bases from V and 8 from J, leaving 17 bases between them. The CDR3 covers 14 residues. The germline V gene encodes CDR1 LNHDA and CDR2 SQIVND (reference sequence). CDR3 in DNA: TGTGCCAGTAGGGGCACCCTGGGAATGTATGAGCAGTTCTTC. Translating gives CASRGTLGMYEQFF. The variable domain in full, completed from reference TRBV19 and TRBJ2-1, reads DGGITQSPKYLFRKEGQNVTLSCEQNLNHDAMYWYRQDPGQGLRLIYYSQIVNDFQKGDIAEGYSVSREKKESFPLTVTSAQKNPTAFYLCASRGTLGMYEQFFGPGTRLTVL.

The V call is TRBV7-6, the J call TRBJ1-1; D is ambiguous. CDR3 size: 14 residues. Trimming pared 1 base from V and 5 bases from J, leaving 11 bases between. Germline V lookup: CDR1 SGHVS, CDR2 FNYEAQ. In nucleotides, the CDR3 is TGTGCCAGCAGCTTAGGAGATGGTGTGACTGAAGCTTTCTTT. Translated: CASSLGDGVTEAFF.

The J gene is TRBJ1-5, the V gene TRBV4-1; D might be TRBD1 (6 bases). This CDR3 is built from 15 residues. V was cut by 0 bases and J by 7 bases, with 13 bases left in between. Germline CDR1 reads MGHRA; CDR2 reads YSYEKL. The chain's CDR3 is CASSQDYRVSQPQHF. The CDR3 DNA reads TGCGCCAGCAGCCAAGATTACAGGGTATCGCAGCCCCAGCATTTT.

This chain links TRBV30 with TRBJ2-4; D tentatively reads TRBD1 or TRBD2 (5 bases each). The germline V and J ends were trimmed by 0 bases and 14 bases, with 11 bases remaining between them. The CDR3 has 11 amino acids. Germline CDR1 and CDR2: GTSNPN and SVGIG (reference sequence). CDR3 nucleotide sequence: TGTGCCTGGAGTGTAGAAGAGGGGAAGTACTTC. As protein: CAWSVEEGKYF.

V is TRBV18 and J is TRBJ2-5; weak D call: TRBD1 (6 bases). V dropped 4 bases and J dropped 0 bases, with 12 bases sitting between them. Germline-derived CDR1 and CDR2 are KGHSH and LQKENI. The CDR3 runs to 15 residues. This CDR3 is CASSLDSSYQETQYF. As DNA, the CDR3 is TGTGCCAGCTCACTGGACAGCTCGTACCAAGAGACCCAGTACTTC.

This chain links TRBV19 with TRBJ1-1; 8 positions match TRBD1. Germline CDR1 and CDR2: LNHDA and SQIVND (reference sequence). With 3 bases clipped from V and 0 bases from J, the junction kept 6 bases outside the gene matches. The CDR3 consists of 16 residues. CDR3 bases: TGTGCCAGTAGTATGGCAGGGGGCTTGTTGAACACTGAAGCTTTCTTT. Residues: CASSMAGGLLNTEAFF.

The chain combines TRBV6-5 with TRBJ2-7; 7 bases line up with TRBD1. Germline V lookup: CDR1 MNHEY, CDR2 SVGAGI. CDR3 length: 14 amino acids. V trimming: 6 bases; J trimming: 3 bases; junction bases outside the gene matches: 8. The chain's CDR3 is CASSIRQGDYEQYF. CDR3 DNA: TGTGCCAGCAGCATCCGACAGGGAGACTACGAGCAGTACTTC.

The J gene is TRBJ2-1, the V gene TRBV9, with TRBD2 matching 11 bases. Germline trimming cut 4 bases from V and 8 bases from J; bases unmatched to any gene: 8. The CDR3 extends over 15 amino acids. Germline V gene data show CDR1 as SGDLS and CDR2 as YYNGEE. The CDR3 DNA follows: TGTGCCAGCAGCACTAGCGGGAGATCGTTCGATGAGCAGTTCTTC. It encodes CASSTSGRSFDEQFF. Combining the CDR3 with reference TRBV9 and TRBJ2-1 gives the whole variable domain DSGVTQTPKHLITATGQRVTLRCSPRSGDLSVYWYQQSLDQGLQFLIQYYNGEERAKGNILERFSAQQFPDLHSELNLSSLELGDSALYFCASSTSGRSFDEQFFGPGTRLTVL.

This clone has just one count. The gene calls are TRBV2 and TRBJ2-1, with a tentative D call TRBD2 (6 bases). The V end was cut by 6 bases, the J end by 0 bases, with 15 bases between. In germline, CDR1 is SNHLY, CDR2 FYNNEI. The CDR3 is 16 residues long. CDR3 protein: CASSKGLASSYNEQFF. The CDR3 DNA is TGTGCCAGCAGCAAGGGACTTGCCAGCTCCTACAATGAGCAGTTCTTC.

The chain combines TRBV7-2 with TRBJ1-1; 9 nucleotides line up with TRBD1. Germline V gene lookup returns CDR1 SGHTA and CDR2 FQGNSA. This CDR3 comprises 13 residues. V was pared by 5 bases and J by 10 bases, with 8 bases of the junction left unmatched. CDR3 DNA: TGTGCCAGCAGCCCAACAGGGGGCGCGGTAGCTTTCTTT. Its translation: CASSPTGGAVAFF.

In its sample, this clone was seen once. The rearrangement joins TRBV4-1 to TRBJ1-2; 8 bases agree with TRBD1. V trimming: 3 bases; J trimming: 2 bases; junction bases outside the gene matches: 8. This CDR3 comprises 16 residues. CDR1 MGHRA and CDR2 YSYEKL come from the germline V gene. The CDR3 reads CASSQRTGSLNYGYTF. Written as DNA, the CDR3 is TGCGCCAGCAGCCAGAGGACAGGGTCCCTAAACTATGGCTACACCTTC.

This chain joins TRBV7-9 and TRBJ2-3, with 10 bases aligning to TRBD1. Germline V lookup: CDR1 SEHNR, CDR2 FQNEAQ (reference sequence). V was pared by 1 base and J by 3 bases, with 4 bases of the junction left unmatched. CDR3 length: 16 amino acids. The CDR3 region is CASSLVGQGVTDTQYF. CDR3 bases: TGTGCCAGCAGCTTAGTAGGACAGGGGGTAACAGATACGCAGTATTTT.

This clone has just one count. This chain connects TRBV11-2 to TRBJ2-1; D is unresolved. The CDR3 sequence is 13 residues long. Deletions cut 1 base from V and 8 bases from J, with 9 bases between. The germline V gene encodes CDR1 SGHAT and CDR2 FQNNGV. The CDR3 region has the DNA TGTGCCAGCAGCTTAGTTGCCGGCTATGAGCAGTTCTTC. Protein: CASSLVAGYEQFF.

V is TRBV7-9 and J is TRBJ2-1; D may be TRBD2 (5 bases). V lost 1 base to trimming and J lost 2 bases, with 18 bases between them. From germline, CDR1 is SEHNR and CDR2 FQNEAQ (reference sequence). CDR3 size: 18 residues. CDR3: CASSLEGSWRPPYNEQFF. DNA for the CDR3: TGTGCCAGCAGCTTAGAGGGCAGCTGGAGGCCCCCCTACAATGAGCAGTTCTTC.

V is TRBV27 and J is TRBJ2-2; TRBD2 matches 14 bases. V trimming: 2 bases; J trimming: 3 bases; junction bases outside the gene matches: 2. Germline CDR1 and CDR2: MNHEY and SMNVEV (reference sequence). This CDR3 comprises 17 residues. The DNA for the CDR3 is TGTGCCAGCAGTTTAGAGGGACTAGCGGGGGACACCGGGGAGCTGTTTTTT. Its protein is CASSLEGLAGDTGELFF.

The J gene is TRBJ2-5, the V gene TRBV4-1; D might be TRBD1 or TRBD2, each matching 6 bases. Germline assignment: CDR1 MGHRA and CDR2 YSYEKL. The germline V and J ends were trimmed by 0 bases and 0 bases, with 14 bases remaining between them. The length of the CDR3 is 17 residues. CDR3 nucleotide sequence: TGCGCCAGCAGCCAAGATACGGGGGCCCGGTACCAAGAGACCCAGTACTTC. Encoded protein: CASSQDTGARYQETQYF.

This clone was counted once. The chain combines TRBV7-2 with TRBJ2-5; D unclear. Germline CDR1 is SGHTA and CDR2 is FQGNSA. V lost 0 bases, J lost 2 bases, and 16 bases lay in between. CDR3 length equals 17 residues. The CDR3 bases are TGTGCCAGCAGCTTAGCATTTGGACGGATGATTCAAGAGACCCAGTACTTC. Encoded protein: CASSLAFGRMIQETQYF.

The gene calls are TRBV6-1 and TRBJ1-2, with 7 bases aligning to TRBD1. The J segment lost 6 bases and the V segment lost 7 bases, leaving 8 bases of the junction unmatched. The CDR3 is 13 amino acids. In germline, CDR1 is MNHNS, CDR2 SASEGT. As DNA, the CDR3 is TGTGCCAGCACCCCAGGGGGGGGGCATGGCTACACCTTC. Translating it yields CASTPGGGHGYTF.

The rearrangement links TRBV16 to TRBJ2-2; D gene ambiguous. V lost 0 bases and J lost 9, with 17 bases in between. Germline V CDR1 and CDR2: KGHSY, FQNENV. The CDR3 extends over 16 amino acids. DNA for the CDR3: TGTGCCAGCAGCCAATCACGGACGAGAGTTGTTAGGGAGCTGTTTTTT. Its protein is CASSQSRTRVVRELFF.

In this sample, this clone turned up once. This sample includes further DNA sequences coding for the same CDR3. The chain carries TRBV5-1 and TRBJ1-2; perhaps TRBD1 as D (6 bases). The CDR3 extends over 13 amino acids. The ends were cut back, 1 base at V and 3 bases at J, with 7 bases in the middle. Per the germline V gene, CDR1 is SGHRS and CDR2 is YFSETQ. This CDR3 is CASSLRTDYGYTF. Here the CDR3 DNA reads TGCGCCAGCAGCTTGAGGACAGACTATGGCTACACCTTC. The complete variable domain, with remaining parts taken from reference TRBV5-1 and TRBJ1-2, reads KAGVTQTPRYLIKTRGQQVTLSCSPISGHRSVSWYQQTPGQGLQFLFEYFSETQRNKGNFPGRFSGRQFSNSRSEMNVSTLELGDSALYLCASSLRTDYGYTFGSGTRLTVV.

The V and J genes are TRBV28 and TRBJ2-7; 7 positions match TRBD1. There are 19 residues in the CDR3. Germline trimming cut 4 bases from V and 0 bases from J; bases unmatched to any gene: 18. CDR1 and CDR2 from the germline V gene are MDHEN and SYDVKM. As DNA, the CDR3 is TGTGCCAGCAGTTCAAGCACCCGAACCGGGACAGCCCACTCCTACGAGCAGTACTTC. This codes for CASSSSTRTGTAHSYEQYF.

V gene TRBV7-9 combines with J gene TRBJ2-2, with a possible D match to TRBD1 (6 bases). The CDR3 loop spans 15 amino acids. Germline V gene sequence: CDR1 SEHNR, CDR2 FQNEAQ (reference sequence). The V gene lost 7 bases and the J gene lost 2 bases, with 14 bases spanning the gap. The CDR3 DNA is TGTGCCAGCATCAGAAGACAGGCTAACACCGGGGAGCTGTTTTTT. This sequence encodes CASIRRQANTGELFF.

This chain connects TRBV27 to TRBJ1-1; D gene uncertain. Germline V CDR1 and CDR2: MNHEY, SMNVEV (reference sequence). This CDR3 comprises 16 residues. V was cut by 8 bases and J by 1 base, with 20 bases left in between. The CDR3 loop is CASRPSAGETNTEAFF. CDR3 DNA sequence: TGTGCCAGCCGCCCCTCGGCCGGGGAAACGAACACTGAAGCTTTCTTT.

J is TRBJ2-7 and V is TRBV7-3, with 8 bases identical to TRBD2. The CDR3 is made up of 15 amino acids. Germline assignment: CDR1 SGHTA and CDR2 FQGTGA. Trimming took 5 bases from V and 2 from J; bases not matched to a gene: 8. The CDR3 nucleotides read TGTGCCAGCAGCCCCAGAGCGGGAGTCGCCTACGAGCAGTACTTC. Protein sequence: CASSPRAGVAYEQYF.

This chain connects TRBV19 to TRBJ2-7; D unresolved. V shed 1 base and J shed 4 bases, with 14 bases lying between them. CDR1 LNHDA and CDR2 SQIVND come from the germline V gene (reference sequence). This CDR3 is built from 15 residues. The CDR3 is CASSIGPGGKYEQYF. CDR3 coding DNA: TGTGCCAGTAGTATAGGGCCGGGTGGAAAGTACGAGCAGTACTTC.